This T cell receptor beta chain appears in the sequencing data of a study of blood T cell repertoires in COVID-19. Germline CDR1 reads SEHNR; CDR2 reads FQNEAQ (reference sequence). The length of the CDR3 is 13 residues. V was clipped by 5 bases and J by 6 bases, with 14 bases between them. Only in-frame clones appear in the TCRdb table, and some are missing; sequencing was by immunoSEQ multiplex PCR. The data show 300,000 to 500,000 clones, with 88% seen just once and roughly 2% held by the top ten. The chain recombines TRBV7-9 with TRBJ2-7; the D gene is possibly TRBD1 (6 bases). Sequencing was carried out using PBMCs or T cells enriched from blood (not recorded which). This receptor was obtained from a woman between 35 and 50 years old with acute COVID-19. The CDR3 loop reads CASSLDSLREQYF. CDR3 nucleotides: TGTGCCAGCAGCCTGGACAGCCTCCGCGAGCAGTACTTC.